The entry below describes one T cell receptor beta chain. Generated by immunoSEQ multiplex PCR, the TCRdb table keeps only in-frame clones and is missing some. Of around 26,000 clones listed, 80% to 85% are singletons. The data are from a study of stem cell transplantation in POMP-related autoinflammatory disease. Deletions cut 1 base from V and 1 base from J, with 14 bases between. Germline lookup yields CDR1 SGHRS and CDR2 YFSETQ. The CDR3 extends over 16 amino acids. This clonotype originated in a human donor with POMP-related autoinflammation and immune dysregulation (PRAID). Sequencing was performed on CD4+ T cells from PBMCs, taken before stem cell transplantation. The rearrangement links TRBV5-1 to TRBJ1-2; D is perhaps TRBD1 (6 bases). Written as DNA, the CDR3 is TGCGCCAGCAGCTTGAGGTCAGGGGAAATTAACTATGGCTACACCTTC. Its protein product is CASSLRSGEINYGYTF.